The TCR beta chain under discussion was sequenced for a study of CD8 T cells in Susac syndrome. About the research overall: Of the sequenced Susac syndrome patients, six had active disease and about 8 were in remission. When blood was drawn, the patients with Susac syndrome were therapy-naive, on corticosteroids, or on intravenous immunoglobulin alone. Study-wide points: Expansion of Susac CD8+ clones peaked in TEMRA cells and in active patients.

Turning to this clonotype: Its antigen is unidentified.

RNA was extracted with the RNeasy kit, and a quantity of 0.5 to 1 ug was reverse transcribed using random hexamers. TCRdb ran MiXCR on the immunoSEQ multiplex PCR reads and lists one entry per CDR3 protein. This table has 95,000 to 150,000 distinct CDR3 sequences, 85% to 95% appearing once. Trimming removed 0 bases at V and 6 bases at J, with 18 bases between. Germline loops: CDR1 LGHNA, CDR2 YNFKEQ. The CDR3 consists of 17 residues. The chain combines TRBV4-2 with TRBJ2-1; D remains unclear. The sample consisted of CD8+ T cells from PBMCs. This receptor was identified in a human donor with Susac syndrome. The CDR3 DNA reads TGTGCCAGCAGCCAAGAAGGCGGAATAGCTCCAGCCAATGAGCAGTTCTTC. As protein: CASSQEGGIAPANEQFF.